The rows below give T cell receptor beta chains drawn from one sample of a study of blood T cell repertoires in COVID-19. Profiled with immunoSEQ multiplex PCR; TCRdb holds only in-frame clones, not every one. The sample records roughly 500,000 clones, about 91% being singletons. The sequencing sample was made of peripheral blood. Receptor source: a man in his late teens or twenties with COVID-19, enrolled during active disease. The CDR3 runs from the conserved cysteine through the conserved F or W. Each record gives: D gene, clone size, J gene, V gene, CDR3 DNA, CDR3 protein. A D gene is named only where the DNA matches it firmly. Expanded clones are given a class, and other clones once, few, many or no size at all.

D gene: NA; clone size: NA; J gene: TRBJ1-1; V gene: TRBV11-3; CDR3 DNA: TGTGCCAGCAGCCAGGACACTGAAGCTTTCTTT; CDR3 protein: CASSQDTEAFF
D gene: TRBD2; clone size: NA; J gene: TRBJ2-2; V gene: TRBV6-2/TRBV6-3; CDR3 DNA: TGTGCCAGCAGTTACCTCCGGACTAGCGGGCTCGCGAACACCGGGGAGCTGTTTTTT; CDR3 protein: CASSYLRTSGLANTGELFF
D gene: NA; clone size: once; J gene: TRBJ2-5; V gene: TRBV29-1; CDR3 DNA: TGCAGCGTTGGAACGACTATCCAAGAGACCCAGTACTTC; CDR3 protein: CSVGTTIQETQYF
D gene: NA; clone size: NA; J gene: TRBJ1-1; V gene: TRBV2; CDR3 DNA: TGTGCCAGCAAGAGGGACCAGGGGTCTGAAGCTTTCTTT; CDR3 protein: CASKRDQGSEAFF
D gene: NA; clone size: NA; J gene: TRBJ1-4; V gene: TRBV12-3/TRBV12-4; CDR3 DNA: TGTGCCAGCAGGTTGGGGGACTACGAAAAACTGTTTTTT; CDR3 protein: CASRLGDYEKLFF
D gene: NA; clone size: NA; J gene: TRBJ1-3; V gene: TRBV12-5; CDR3 DNA: TGTGCTAGTGGCTCCGAGGCAACTGGAAACACCATATATTTT; CDR3 protein: CASGSEATGNTIYF
D gene: TRBD1; clone size: once; J gene: TRBJ1-1; V gene: TRBV2; CDR3 DNA: TGTGCCAGCAGTACGGACAGGGCGGCGGGCAGAGCTTTCTTT; CDR3 protein: CASSTDRAAGRAFF
D gene: NA; clone size: NA; J gene: TRBJ2-1; V gene: TRBV5-1; CDR3 DNA: TGCGCCAGCAGCCCAGACACGACAAATGAGCAGTTCTTC; CDR3 protein: CASSPDTTNEQFF
D gene: TRBD1; clone size: NA; J gene: TRBJ2-2; V gene: TRBV27; CDR3 DNA: TGTGCCAGCAGCCACGGGACAGGGGGTTTGGTCTCCGGGGAGCTGTTTTTT; CDR3 protein: CASSHGTGGLVSGELFF
D gene: TRBD1; clone size: NA; J gene: TRBJ1-1; V gene: TRBV7-9; CDR3 DNA: TGTGCCAGCAGCTGGACAGGGGACACTGAAGCTTTCTTT; CDR3 protein: CASSWTGDTEAFF
D gene: NA; clone size: NA; J gene: TRBJ1-1; V gene: TRBV28; CDR3 DNA: TGTGCCAGCAGTTTACCCAGGACATACACTGAAGCTTTCTTT; CDR3 protein: CASSLPRTYTEAFF
D gene: NA; clone size: NA; J gene: TRBJ1-2; V gene: TRBV7-9; CDR3 DNA: TGTGCCAGCAGCCCACCGACAGTTCCACTTAACTATGGCTACACCTTC; CDR3 protein: CASSPPTVPLNYGYTF
D gene: NA; clone size: NA; J gene: TRBJ2-5; V gene: TRBV29-1; CDR3 DNA: TGCAGCGTTGTCGGTGTGGCGGGGGAGACCCAGTACTTC; CDR3 protein: CSVVGVAGETQYF
D gene: TRBD2; clone size: NA; J gene: TRBJ2-7; V gene: TRBV7-2; CDR3 DNA: TGTGCCAGCAGCCTTCATCTCCTAGCGGGGGTCGAGCAGTACTTC; CDR3 protein: CASSLHLLAGVEQYF
D gene: TRBD2; clone size: NA; J gene: TRBJ2-3; V gene: TRBV6-5; CDR3 DNA: TGTGCCAGCAGTCTCCTAGCGGGGGGCACAGATACGCAGTATTTT; CDR3 protein: CASSLLAGGTDTQYF
D gene: NA; clone size: NA; J gene: TRBJ1-6; V gene: TRBV19; CDR3 DNA: TGTGCCAGTAGTATACCCGGTGGAGACTCCTATAATTCACCCCTCCACTTT; CDR3 protein: CASSIPGGDSYNSPLHF
D gene: NA; clone size: NA; J gene: TRBJ1-5; V gene: TRBV9; CDR3 DNA: TGTGCCAGCAGCGTAGGAGCGGGTGGTCAGCCCCAGCATTTT; CDR3 protein: CASSVGAGGQPQHF
D gene: NA; clone size: NA; J gene: TRBJ1-2; V gene: TRBV7-3; CDR3 DNA: TGTGCCAGCAGCTCAGGGCCCGCTAACTATGGCTACACCTTC; CDR3 protein: CASSSGPANYGYTF
D gene: TRBD1; clone size: NA; J gene: TRBJ2-2; V gene: TRBV6-2/TRBV6-3; CDR3 DNA: TGTGCCAGCAGTTTTTTAAGGTATCCGGGACAGATCGGGTCCGGGGAGCTGTTTTTT; CDR3 protein: CASSFLRYPGQIGSGELFF
D gene: TRBD2; clone size: NA; J gene: TRBJ2-5; V gene: TRBV10-1; CDR3 DNA: TGCGCCAGCAGTAGCGGGGGACTCCAAGAGACCCAGTACTTC; CDR3 protein: CASSSGGLQETQYF
D gene: NA; clone size: NA; J gene: TRBJ2-2; V gene: TRBV7-2; CDR3 DNA: TGTGCCAGCAGCTTAGTGTTATGGGGGCCCGGGGAGCTGTTTTTT; CDR3 protein: CASSLVLWGPGELFF
D gene: TRBD2; clone size: NA; J gene: TRBJ2-5; V gene: TRBV7-3; CDR3 DNA: TGTGCCAGCAGCTCCGACACCGGGACTAGCGGCTCAGAGACCCAGTACTTC; CDR3 protein: CASSSDTGTSGSETQYF
D gene: TRBD1; clone size: NA; J gene: TRBJ2-5; V gene: TRBV5-4; CDR3 DNA: TGTGCCAGCAGCCCCTCGACAGGGCAGGGAGAGACCCAGTACTTC; CDR3 protein: CASSPSTGQGETQYF
D gene: TRBD2; clone size: NA; J gene: TRBJ2-1; V gene: TRBV19; CDR3 DNA: TGTGCCAGTAGAGGAGCGGGGGGTCTTTCCAATGAGCAGTTCTTC; CDR3 protein: CASRGAGGLSNEQFF
D gene: NA; clone size: NA; J gene: TRBJ2-5; V gene: TRBV24-1; CDR3 DNA: TGTGCCACCAGTTTCCGGGGTCAAGAGACCCAGTACTTC; CDR3 protein: CATSFRGQETQYF
D gene: TRBD2; clone size: NA; J gene: TRBJ2-3; V gene: TRBV30; CDR3 DNA: TGTGCCTGGGGTGGACTAGCGGGATTCAGAGATACGCAGTATTTT; CDR3 protein: CAWGGLAGFRDTQYF
D gene: NA; clone size: NA; J gene: TRBJ2-7; V gene: TRBV5-4; CDR3 DNA: TGTGCCAGCAGCTCAGACCTACAGGGCCCCTACGAGCAGTACTTC; CDR3 protein: CASSSDLQGPYEQYF
D gene: TRBD1; clone size: NA; J gene: TRBJ2-7; V gene: TRBV7-9; CDR3 DNA: TGTGCCAGCAGCTCCCGGGACAGCTACGAGCAGTACTTC; CDR3 protein: CASSSRDSYEQYF
D gene: TRBD1; clone size: NA; J gene: TRBJ2-7; V gene: TRBV7-9; CDR3 DNA: TGTGCCAGCAGCCCCACAGCCGGACAGGGTTTCCACGAGCAGTACTTC; CDR3 protein: CASSPTAGQGFHEQYF
D gene: TRBD1; clone size: NA; J gene: TRBJ2-3; V gene: TRBV7-9; CDR3 DNA: TGTGCCAGCAGCTTTACAGGGGGCGTAGATACGCAGTATTTT; CDR3 protein: CASSFTGGVDTQYF
D gene: NA; clone size: NA; J gene: TRBJ1-1; V gene: TRBV29-1; CDR3 DNA: TGCAGCGTTGACAGCAGGGAGAACACTGAAGCTTTCTTT; CDR3 protein: CSVDSRENTEAFF
D gene: NA; clone size: NA; J gene: TRBJ2-7; V gene: TRBV12-2; CDR3 DNA: TGTGCAAGTCGCTTACGGACAGGGGAACCCTACGAGCAGTACTTC; CDR3 protein: CASRLRTGEPYEQYF
D gene: NA; clone size: NA; J gene: TRBJ2-7; V gene: TRBV6-6; CDR3 DNA: TGTGCCAGCTCTGCGGACAGTCCCTACGAGCAGTACTTC; CDR3 protein: CASSADSPYEQYF
D gene: TRBD2; clone size: NA; J gene: TRBJ2-2; V gene: TRBV7-9; CDR3 DNA: TGTGCCAGCAGGAATAGCGGGACCGGGGAGCTGTTTTTT; CDR3 protein: CASRNSGTGELFF
D gene: NA; clone size: NA; J gene: TRBJ2-7; V gene: TRBV11-3; CDR3 DNA: TGTGCCAGCAGCGTAGGACATTTGGGCGAGCAGTACTTC; CDR3 protein: CASSVGHLGEQYF
D gene: TRBD1; clone size: NA; J gene: TRBJ1-3; V gene: TRBV3-1/TRBV3-2; CDR3 DNA: TGTGCCAGCAAACAGGGGGCCTCAGTCGGAAACACCATATATTTT; CDR3 protein: CASKQGASVGNTIYF
D gene: NA; clone size: NA; J gene: TRBJ2-7; V gene: TRBV5-4; CDR3 DNA: TGTGCCAGCAGCTGGGGGGTCTCCTACGAGCAGTACTTC; CDR3 protein: CASSWGVSYEQYF
D gene: NA; clone size: NA; J gene: TRBJ1-4; V gene: TRBV4-2; CDR3 DNA: TGTGCCAGCAGCCAAGTCGAGACAGAAACTAATGAAAAACTGTTTTTT; CDR3 protein: CASSQVETETNEKLFF
D gene: NA; clone size: once; J gene: TRBJ2-2; V gene: TRBV7-2; CDR3 DNA: TGTGCCAGCAGCCAGTTGGCCGGGGAGCTGTTTTTT; CDR3 protein: CASSQLAGELFF
D gene: NA; clone size: NA; J gene: TRBJ2-1; V gene: TRBV5-6; CDR3 DNA: TGTGCCAGCAGCTTAGGAGGGTACTATGAGCAGTTCTTC; CDR3 protein: CASSLGGYYEQFF
D gene: NA; clone size: NA; J gene: TRBJ1-1; V gene: TRBV29-1; CDR3 DNA: TGCAGCGTTACTCTTCGGAACACTGAAGCTTTCTTT; CDR3 protein: CSVTLRNTEAFF